The rows below give T cell receptor beta chains drawn from one sample of a study of shared T cell receptors in the human thymus. Clones were read by immunoSEQ multiplex PCR, and TCRdb kept only the in-frame ones, dropping some. The sample includes roughly 500,000 clones, approximately 80% of them seen just once. The same sample was also studied in work on human thymus T cells.

Sequencing was carried out using thymocytes. The receptors were sampled from a boy under two years old with a congenital heart defect. CDR3s include the opening cysteine and the closing phenylalanine or tryptophan. The D gene is left open where the match is weak. Size tells how often a clone was seen (once, few, many) or the class of an expanded clone, and some rows leave it out.

d_gene	v_gene	j_gene	abundance	CDR3nt	CDR3aa
TRBD2	TRBV27	TRBJ2-1	.	TGTGCCAGCAGTTCCTTTCTAGCGGGAGGCCACAATGAGCAGTTCTTC	CASSSFLAGGHNEQFF
TRBD2	TRBV7-9	TRBJ2-7	.	TGTGCCAGCAGCCCTCACTGGGGGGGAACCTACGAGCAGTACTTC	CASSPHWGGTYEQYF
.	TRBV21-1	TRBJ2-7	.	TGTGCCAGCAGCAAAGCGCCCTCAGGGGGACAGGGACCCTACGAGCAGTACTTC	CASSKAPSGGQGPYEQYF
TRBD2	TRBV4-2	TRBJ2-1	.	TGTGCCAGCAGCCCATCTAGCGGGAGGGCCACCGAGCCCTACAATGAGCAGTTCTTC	CASSPSSGRATEPYNEQFF
TRBD2	TRBV30	TRBJ2-1	.	TGTGCCTGGAAGGTAGCGGGAGGGAAAAATGAGCAGTTCTTC	CAWKVAGGKNEQFF
TRBD2	TRBV30	TRBJ2-2	.	TGTGCCTGGAGTGTACGGTGGGGGGGATTTCCCGGGGAGCTGTTTTTT	CAWSVRWGGFPGELFF
TRBD1	TRBV30	TRBJ2-2	few	TGTGCCTGGAGTGTACAGAACGGGACAGGTATCAACACCGGGGAGCTGTTTTTT	CAWSVQNGTGINTGELFF
TRBD2	TRBV4-2	TRBJ2-1	few	TGTGCCAGCAGCCAGTGGGTGACTAGCGGGAAATCCTACAATGAGCAGTTCTTC	CASSQWVTSGKSYNEQFF
.	TRBV2	TRBJ2-5	.	TGTGCCAGCAGGCAGTCTCAAGAGACCCAGTACTTC	CASRQSQETQYF
.	TRBV12-2	TRBJ1-1	.	TGTGCAAGTCGCTTAGCCAGTCGGCAATCCGACGAACAGGCTTTCTTT	CASRLASRQSDEQAFF
.	TRBV19	TRBJ2-7	.	TGTGCCAGTAGAGGGGTCGGATCCTACGAGCAGTACTTC	CASRGVGSYEQYF
TRBD2	TRBV12-5	TRBJ2-3	.	TGTGCTAGTGGTCCCGAAGCGGGAGGGCCTGGATGGGCAGATACGCAGTATTTT	CASGPEAGGPGWADTQYF
TRBD2	TRBV7-3	TRBJ2-7	once	TGTGCCAGCAGCTTAATGCTAGCGGGAGAAAAAGAGCAGTACTTC	CASSLMLAGEKEQYF
TRBD2	TRBV27	TRBJ2-7	.	TGTGCCAGCAGTTTATTGAAAAGCGGGAGGTCTAGACTCTACGAGCAGTACTTC	CASSLLKSGRSRLYEQYF
TRBD2	TRBV30	TRBJ2-7	.	TGTGCCTGGAGTTACCTAGCGGGAGTGTACGAGCAGTACTTC	CAWSYLAGVYEQYF
TRBD1	TRBV27	TRBJ1-3	.	TGTGCCAGCAGTTTATATGGGACAGGCCCCGGAAACACCATATATTTT	CASSLYGTGPGNTIYF
TRBD2	TRBV2	TRBJ2-1	.	TGTGCCAGCAGCGCAGCGGGAGGGCGAAGTGAGCAGTTCTTC	CASSAAGGRSEQFF
.	TRBV12-5	TRBJ2-5	.	TGTGCTAGTGGTTTGGTAGCGGGTACAGGACAAGAGACCCAGTACTTC	CASGLVAGTGQETQYF
.	TRBV4-1	TRBJ2-5	.	TGCGCCAGCAGCCAAGAGGTAGGGGGTCAGTCGAGGGAGACCCAGTACTTC	CASSQEVGGQSRETQYF
.	TRBV5-1	TRBJ2-5	.	TGCGCCAGCAGCTTGGGTGTTTGGTTGCCGGAGGAAGAGACCCAGTACTTC	CASSLGVWLPEEETQYF
.	TRBV6-4	TRBJ2-2	.	TGTGCCAGCTCTCCGGCGAACACCGGGGAGCTGTTTTTT	CASSPANTGELFF
.	TRBV4-2	TRBJ2-1	once	TGTGCCAGCAGCCTAACTTTATGGAGCGTCGATTCCTACAATGAGCAGTTCTTC	CASSLTLWSVDSYNEQFF
TRBD2	TRBV25-1	TRBJ2-5	.	TGTGCCAGCACAAACGGCGGGGGGACTAGCGGGAGAGGAGAGACCCAGTACTTC	CASTNGGGTSGRGETQYF
.	TRBV6-1	TRBJ2-2	once	TGTGCCACCAGTCAAGGGCAGGGGGGCCTTATCAACACCGGGGAGCTGTTTTTT	CATSQGQGGLINTGELFF
.	TRBV4-2	TRBJ1-4	.	TGTGCCAGCAGCCCCCAGGCCTTTGAAAAACTGTTTTTT	CASSPQAFEKLFF
TRBD2	TRBV6-1	TRBJ2-1	.	TGTGCCAGCAGTGAAAGAAGGCTAGCGGGAGGGTGGGGCAATCGCAATGAGCAGTTCTTC	CASSERRLAGGWGNRNEQFF
.	TRBV2	TRBJ1-3	.	TGTGCCAGCAGCCCCCACCCCGACAGCTCTGGAAACACCATATATTTT	CASSPHPDSSGNTIYF
.	TRBV10-3	TRBJ1-1	.	TGTGCCATCAGTGACCAATTCAGGCGGAACACTGAAGCTTTCTTT	CAISDQFRRNTEAFF
TRBD1	TRBV27	TRBJ2-7	once	TGTGCCAGCAGTTCCGAAACCGGGACAGGGCGGTCCTACGAGCAGTACTTC	CASSSETGTGRSYEQYF
.	TRBV25-1	TRBJ1-1	.	TGTGCCAGCAGTCCAGAGACTCCACGAGAGGCTGAAGCTTTCTTT	CASSPETPREAEAFF
.	TRBV11-2	TRBJ1-4	few	TGTGCCAGCAGCTTATTACGGACTAATGAAAAACTGTTTTTT	CASSLLRTNEKLFF
.	TRBV6-1	TRBJ1-4	few	TGTGCCAGCAGTGAAGCGATCAGGGGTGCCGCTAATGAAAAACTGTTTTTT	CASSEAIRGAANEKLFF
.	TRBV13	TRBJ1-2	.	TGTGCCAGCAGCTTAACAGTGGGCGGGGGCGTCTATGGCTACACCTTC	CASSLTVGGGVYGYTF
TRBD1	TRBV18	TRBJ2-1	few	TGTGCCAGCTCACAGACAGGGCTCTCCTACAATGAGCAGTTCTTC	CASSQTGLSYNEQFF
.	TRBV2	TRBJ2-5	few	TGTGCCAGCACGCTAGGGGGGAGGGCGGGAGAGACCCAGTACTTC	CASTLGGRAGETQYF
TRBD2	TRBV30	TRBJ2-7	.	TGTGCCTGGAGTTTCCGAACAGAAATAAGCGGGAGTCTTCCCTACGAGCAGTACTTC	CAWSFRTEISGSLPYEQYF
TRBD2	TRBV14	TRBJ2-3	once	TGTGCCAGCAGCCAAGGTACTAGCGGGAGTACAGATACGCAGTATTTT	CASSQGTSGSTDTQYF
TRBD1	TRBV5-5	TRBJ2-2	.	TGTGCCAGCAGCAACGAGGGGACAGCGAACACCGGGGAGCTGTTTTTT	CASSNEGTANTGELFF
.	TRBV14	TRBJ1-4	once	TGTGCCAGCAGCCAAGGCGGTGCTGCAACTAATGAAAAACTGTTTTTT	CASSQGGAATNEKLFF
TRBD1	TRBV25-1	TRBJ1-2	few	TGTGCCAGCAGTCCGACAGGGCATTACTATGGCTACACCTTC	CASSPTGHYYGYTF
TRBD2	TRBV7-9	TRBJ2-1	.	TGTGCCAGCAGCTTAGCAAGACTAGCGAGATACAATGAGCAGTTCTTC	CASSLARLARYNEQFF
TRBD1	TRBV6-5	TRBJ1-2	.	TGTGCCAGCAGGGGTTGGACAGGGGGCGTCTATGGCTACACCTTC	CASRGWTGGVYGYTF
TRBD2	TRBV25-1	TRBJ2-1	.	TGTGCCAGCAGTGAAGGGGCTAGCGGACCATCCTACAATGAGCAGTTCTTC	CASSEGASGPSYNEQFF
.	TRBV11-3	TRBJ1-3	.	TGTGCCAGCAGCTTAAGAGGGGGTTACTCTGGAAACACCATATATTTT	CASSLRGGYSGNTIYF
TRBD1	TRBV9	TRBJ2-7	.	TGTGCCAGCACCCCTTCCGGAACAGGGGGCTACGAGCAGTACTTC	CASTPSGTGGYEQYF
TRBD1	TRBV5-1	TRBJ1-2	.	TGCGCCAGCAGCTATGACAGGGAGCATTGTGGCTACACCTTC	CASSYDREHCGYTF